Following are 5 T cell receptor beta chains from one sample sequenced in a study of blood T cell repertoires in COVID-19 (dated by TCRdb to the early 2020s). The receptor library was made with the immunoSEQ multiplex PCR assay. TCRdb obtained this table from immuneACCESS and retained in-frame rearrangements with V and J assigned. These tables miss some clones; where compared with another copy, unresolved V genes account for less than half of the shortfall, and the remainder is unexplained. For this sample there are about 280,000 clones; 80% to 90% appear just once. In total, the top ten clones hold about 11% of the sample. Sequencing was done on a sample of peripheral blood. The source is a woman between 65 and 79 years old with acute or convalescent COVID-19.

The V and J genes are TRBV5-1 and TRBJ2-5; tentatively, D is TRBD2 (6 bases). V lost 4 bases to trimming and J lost 5 bases, with 18 bases between them. The CDR3 is made up of 15 amino acids. CDR1 SGHRS and CDR2 YFSETQ come from the germline V gene. The chain's CDR3 is CASSPGLAPTETQYF. The CDR3 DNA is TGCGCCAGCAGCCCCGGGCTAGCGCCAACGGAGACCCAGTACTTC.

The chain links TRBV6-5 to TRBJ1-5, with TRBD1 as a possible D gene (6 bases). V was trimmed by 5 bases and J by 4 bases, leaving 15 bases between them. Germline V gene lookup returns CDR1 MNHEY and CDR2 SVGAGI. This CDR3 contains 15 residues. The CDR3 reads CASSPTGTTNQPQHF. The CDR3 coding sequence is TGTGCCAGCAGTCCTACCGGGACAACAAATCAGCCCCAGCATTTT.

The chain couples TRBV5-1 to TRBJ2-3, with D possibly TRBD2 on 7 matching bases. Trimming pared 1 base from V and 0 bases from J, leaving 18 bases between. The V gene's germline CDR1 is SGHRS and CDR2 YFSETQ. This CDR3 has 18 residues. CDR3 bases: TGCGCCAGCAGCTTGTATGGGGGGGCGGAACCTAGCACAGATACGCAGTATTTT. Translated, it gives CASSLYGGAEPSTDTQYF.

The V call is TRBV11-2, the J call TRBJ2-1; D perhaps matches TRBD2 (5 bases). Germline lookup yields CDR1 SGHAT and CDR2 FQNNGV. The CDR3 has 13 amino acids. V was clipped by 1 base and J by 7 bases, with 8 bases between them. The CDR3 DNA reads TGTGCCAGCAGCTTAGCCGGGGAGAATGAGCAGTTCTTC. As protein: CASSLAGENEQFF.

This chain connects TRBV6-6 to TRBJ1-1; 9 positions agree with TRBD1. The CDR3 is 14 residues long. The V and J ends lost 5 bases and 7 bases, in that order; junction bases with no gene match: 8. Germline V gives CDR1 MNHNY, CDR2 SVGAGI (reference sequence). CDR3 sequence: CASSLPPGQGEAFF. CDR3 DNA: TGTGCCAGCAGTCTTCCACCGGGACAGGGTGAAGCTTTCTTT.